These 18 T cell receptor beta chains were all obtained from the same sample, sequenced in a study of T cells in Graves' hyperthyroidism and ophthalmopathy. RNA transcripts gave rise to amplified TCR beta CDR3 regions. HTBI primers were employed in a first-round RT-PCR of the TCR CDR3. One entry per CDR3 protein results from TCRdb running MiXCR on the multiplex PCR reads. The table records 90,000 to 120,000 distinct CDR3 sequences, approximately 15% of them present only once. The sample taken for sequencing was blood. The receptors stem from a woman aged 45 to 65 with Graves' hyperthyroidism.

This rearrangement joins TRBV28 to TRBJ2-5; D is ambiguous. V was shortened by 5 bases and J by 5 bases, with 21 bases between the two germline ends. Germline V CDR1 and CDR2: MDHEN, SYDVKM. CDR3 size: 16 residues. This CDR3 reads CASSPRWAYFSETQYF. CDR3 bases: TGTGCCAGCAGTCCGCGATGGGCGTACTTCAGCGAGACCCAGTACTTC.

This clonotype was seen ten or more times. J is TRBJ1-3 and V is TRBV6-1; D is ambiguous. V shed 6 bases and J shed 0 bases, with 6 bases lying between them. There are 13 residues in the CDR3. Germline lookup yields CDR1 MNHNS and CDR2 SASEGT. The CDR3 region is CASRTHSGNTIYF. In DNA, the CDR3 is TGTGCCAGCAGGACCCACTCTGGAAACACCATATATTTT.

The chain has TRBV20-1 and TRBJ2-4; weak D call: TRBD1 (5 bases). V dropped 6 bases and J dropped 6 bases, with 12 bases sitting between them. The CDR3 is made up of 12 amino acids. The germline CDR1 and CDR2 sequences are DFQATT and SNEGSKA (reference sequence). The CDR3 nucleotides read TGCAGTGCCGGACACTGGGGAAACATTCAGTACTTC. Translated, it gives CSAGHWGNIQYF.

For this clonotype: One junction end does not reproduce the germline sequence, and a read error may be involved. The chain links TRBV19 to TRBJ1-5, with D tentatively TRBD1 (5 bases). There are 13 residues in the CDR3. The germline gives CDR1 LNHDA, CDR2 SQIVND (reference sequence). CDR3 amino acids: CSSRQILGQPQHF. The CDR3 DNA is TGTTCCAGTAGACAGATCTTAGGTCAGCCCCAGCATTTT.

The sample holds many counts of this clonotype. The chain joins TRBV7-9 to TRBJ2-1; D possibly uses TRBD1 or TRBD2 (5 bases each). In germline, CDR1 is SEHNR, CDR2 FQNEAQ (reference sequence). V lost 2 bases, J lost 2 bases, and 7 bases lay in between. The CDR3 consists of 14 residues. This CDR3 is CASSLTGPYNEQFF. CDR3 nucleotide sequence: TGTGCCAGCAGCTTAACGGGGCCCTACAATGAGCAGTTCTTC.

This clonotype was seen repeatedly, ten times or more. CDR3 sequence (DNA): TGTGCCATCAGTGAGTCGAAAGCGAGTAATGAAAAACTGTTTTTT. Its protein product is CAISESKASNEKLFF. V is TRBV10-3 and J is TRBJ1-4; D is ambiguous. The germline V and J ends were trimmed by 0 bases and 4 bases, with 9 bases remaining between them. Germline V lookup: CDR1 ENHRY, CDR2 SYGVKD. The CDR3 is made up of 15 amino acids.

This clonotype was counted only a few times. The chain carries TRBV20-1 and TRBJ2-3; 8 bases match TRBD2. Germline V CDR1 and CDR2: DFQATT, SNEGSKA (reference sequence). The CDR3 extends over 13 amino acids. Losses at the gene ends were 4 bases for V and 1 base for J; bases not matched to a gene: 1. CDR3 amino acids: CSAIGRGTDTQYF. DNA for the CDR3: TGCAGTGCTATCGGGAGGGGCACAGATACGCAGTATTTT.

This clonotype has at least ten counts. CDR3 in amino acids: CASSEAGVLLPGGTEAFF. The CDR3 DNA follows: TGTGCCAGCAGTGAAGCGGGTGTGCTCTTACCGGGGGGCACTGAAGCTTTCTTT. The chain employs TRBV2 and TRBJ1-1, with D possibly being TRBD1 (5 bases). The CDR3 consists of 18 residues. The V gene's germline CDR1 is SNHLY and CDR2 FYNNEI. Trimming cost V 0 bases and J 4 bases, with 21 bases left between them.

This clonotype was counted ten times or more. The chain links TRBV5-1 to TRBJ2-2; 9 bases map to TRBD2. Germline assignment: CDR1 SGHRS and CDR2 YFSETQ. The CDR3 is made up of 14 amino acids. V gave up 5 bases and J gave up 1 base; unmatched junction bases: 0. The CDR3 bases are TGCGCCAGCAGACTAGCGGGGAACACCGGGGAGCTGTTTTTT. It specifies CASRLAGNTGELFF.

The chain carries TRBV13 and TRBJ2-1; possibly TRBD1 for D (6 bases). The germline CDR1 and CDR2 sequences are PRHDT and FYEKMQ (reference sequence). Trimming cost V 11 bases and J 5 bases, with 16 bases left between them. This CDR3 is built from 13 residues. As DNA, the CDR3 is TGTGCCCCCCCCCATCGGACAGACAATGAGCAGTTCTTC. The encoded protein is CAPPHRTDNEQFF. Filled out from reference TRBV13 and TRBJ2-1, the complete variable domain reads AAGVIQSPRHLIKEKRETATLKCYPIPRHDTVYWYQQGPGQDPQFLISFYEKMQSDKGSIPDRFSAQQFSDYHSELNMSSLELGDSALYFCAPPHRTDNEQFFGPGTRLTVL.

This clonotype was detected many times. The chain employs TRBV10-2 and TRBJ2-1; 11 bases align to TRBD2. V dropped 5 bases and J dropped 4; count of bases not matched to a gene: 1. The length of the CDR3 is 14 residues. Germline V gives CDR1 WSHSY, CDR2 SAAADI. In nucleotides, the CDR3 is TGCGCCAGCAGTACTAGCGGGGGTTACAATGAGCAGTTCTTC. The encoded protein is CASSTSGGYNEQFF.

The sample holds many counts of this clonotype. The chain is built from TRBV9 and TRBJ2-3; unclear D gene. Trimming pared 0 bases from V and 0 bases from J, leaving 5 bases between. The CDR3 is 14 residues long. The germline CDR1 and CDR2 sequences are SGDLS and YYNGEE. The CDR3 here is CASSVGDSTDTQYF. Written as DNA, the CDR3 is TGTGCCAGCAGCGTAGGGGATAGCACAGATACGCAGTATTTT.

This clonotype occurred many times. The J gene is TRBJ2-1, the V gene TRBV20-1, with 8 positions matching TRBD1. The CDR3 loop spans 13 amino acids. V was pared by 1 base and J by 10 bases, with 6 bases of the junction left unmatched. Germline V lookup: CDR1 DFQATT, CDR2 SNEGSKA (reference sequence). CDR3 sequence: CSARAPGGREQFF. In DNA, the CDR3 is TGCAGTGCTAGAGCCCCAGGGGGCAGGGAGCAGTTCTTC.

In its sample, this clonotype was seen many times. V gene TRBV28 combines with J gene TRBJ2-3; no firm D call. Germline CDR1 is MDHEN and CDR2 is SYDVKM. Trimming cost V 6 bases and J 11 bases, with 15 bases left between them. The CDR3 length is 12 residues. The CDR3 DNA is TGTGCCAGCAGCCCTACGATACGAGGGCAGTATTTT. Translating gives CASSPTIRGQYF.

This clonotype was found many times. Here the CDR3 reads CASSQDIAGDGHNEQFF. As DNA, the CDR3 is TGTGCCAGCAGCCAAGATATAGCGGGAGACGGCCACAATGAGCAGTTCTTC. The chain carries TRBV3-1 and TRBJ2-1, with 9 bases fitting TRBD2. CDR1 and CDR2 from the germline V gene are LGHDT and YNNKEL (reference sequence). CDR3 length: 17 amino acids. Unmatched junction bases numbered 8, after V lost 0 bases and J lost 5 bases.

The J gene is TRBJ2-7, the V gene TRBV7-6; tentatively, D is TRBD1 (5 bases). The CDR3 is made up of 15 amino acids. Germline CDR1 reads SGHVS; CDR2 reads FNYEAQ. V lost 0 bases, J lost 3 bases, and 12 bases lay in between. The CDR3 here is CASSLAGAKFYEQYF. The DNA for the CDR3 is TGTGCCAGCAGCTTAGCAGGGGCGAAATTCTACGAGCAGTACTTC.

In its sample, this clonotype was seen many times. The genes are TRBV6-2 or TRBV6-3 and TRBJ2-4, with D unresolved. CDR3 length equals 13 residues. V shed 5 bases and J shed 0 bases, with 5 bases lying between them. CDR1 and CDR2 (germline): MNHEY, SVGEGT. For the CDR3, the DNA is TGTGCCAGCAGTATACTAGCCAAAAACATTCAGTACTTC. Translation gives CASSILAKNIQYF.

There are many counts of this clonotype. The genes are TRBV20-1 and TRBJ2-1, with D tentatively TRBD2 (5 bases). The V gene lost 0 bases and the J gene lost 3 bases, with 15 bases spanning the gap. CDR3 length: 16 amino acids. Germline V gives CDR1 DFQATT, CDR2 SNEGSKA (reference sequence). CDR3 nucleotides: TGCAGTGCTAGAGATCGTTCGGGAACTGGCTACAATGAGCAGTTCTTC. Its protein product is CSARDRSGTGYNEQFF.